The rows below give T cell receptor beta chains drawn from one sample of a study of CD8 T cell repertoires and HIV-1 epitope variants. Clones were sequenced by immunoSEQ multiplex PCR, and TCRdb holds only the in-frame ones, with some missing. Of 5,800 or so clones listed, 65% to 70% are singletons. The antigens for these receptors are not known. The sample taken for sequencing was cultured CD8+ T cells derived from PBMCs. Source of these receptors: a male donor with HIV. The conserved cysteine and the conserved F or W are not part of the CDR3 here.

ARGTVNTEAF | TRBJ1-1 | TRBV2
ASSATGVYLNTEAF | TRBJ1-1 | TRBV7-8
ASSSGNYEQY | TRBJ2-7 | TRBV11-2
ATGEGGRSYEQY | TRBJ2-7 | TRBV19
ASSLTGDPNQPQH | TRBJ1-5 | TRBV7-9
ATSRDRDPVNEQF | TRBJ2-1 | TRBV15
ASRSDSYEQY | TRBJ2-7 | TRBV5-1
ASSLISGSSHEQY | TRBJ2-7 | TRBV7-2
ASSLSRSSGNTIY | TRBJ1-3 | TRBV27
ASSRDTYEQY | TRBJ2-7 | TRBV28
ASSEGGTLNEQF | TRBJ2-1 | TRBV13
ASELGSWGNTEAF | TRBJ1-1 | TRBV25-1
ATGTTLSEQF | TRBJ2-1 | TRBV10-3
ASSGSSGTEAF | TRBJ1-1 | TRBV9
ASSPQGESYNSPLH | TRBJ1-6 | TRBV27
ASSEGGTLNEQF | TRBJ2-1 | TRBV2
AISDPGQGAGETQY | TRBJ2-5 | TRBV10-3
ASTSNAGYGYT | TRBJ1-2 | TRBV6-5
ASSDDGTFANYGYT | TRBJ1-2 | TRBV25-1
ASSLRPNQPQH | TRBJ1-5 | TRBV7-2
ASSKPGQFNQPQH | TRBJ1-5 | TRBV21-1
ASRTGQGGVSGELF | TRBJ2-2 | TRBV5-4
ASSLFSGNTIY | TRBJ1-3 | TRBV11-2
ASSRGPYTEAF | TRBJ1-1 | TRBV7-3
ASSPQIHNEQF | TRBJ2-1 | TRBV4-1
ASSGLPSVGGPRSTDTQY | TRBJ2-3 | TRBV5-1
ASSSQNLAYEQY | TRBJ2-7 | TRBV28
ASSLLDYNEQF | TRBJ2-1 | TRBV10-1
ASLGGWGGYT | TRBJ1-2 | TRBV7-2
ASSPGTGLRDGYT | TRBJ1-2 | TRBV19
ASSSQLNTEAF | TRBJ1-1 | TRBV11-2
ASSLQGNFENGYT | TRBJ1-2 | TRBV11-2
ASSTTPRGLGGANVLT | TRBJ2-6 | TRBV5-5
ASRWGSTEAF | TRBJ1-1 | TRBV25-1
ASTLGGVTSTDTQY | TRBJ2-3 | TRBV28
ASFTPGQGADTEAF | TRBJ1-1 | TRBV28
ASSQDPAGGNNEQF | TRBJ2-1 | TRBV4-1
ASSPGRDNYEQY | TRBJ2-7 | TRBV19
ASSQLEGVSDTQY | TRBJ2-3 | TRBV4-2
ASSRIGDYNEQF | TRBJ2-1 | TRBV4-3
ASSLAGHQPQH | TRBJ1-5 | TRBV28
ASSPTSAIGELF | TRBJ2-2 | TRBV7-6
ASSLTGNTEAF | TRBJ1-1 | TRBV28
ASSHATGANTEAF | TRBJ1-1 | TRBV4-1
ATSRDRGWWTEAF | TRBJ1-1 | TRBV15
ASSFNLDGYEQF | TRBJ2-1 | TRBV5-6
ASIRGGGTEAF | TRBJ1-1 | TRBV27
ASSLYGQNQPQH | TRBJ1-5 | TRBV5-1
ASSSDVSAYEQY | TRBJ2-7 | TRBV28
ASSPREKNTEAF | TRBJ1-1 | TRBV18
ASRRGGSWFEKLF | TRBJ1-4 | TRBV27
ASSSLQGNEKLF | TRBJ1-4 | TRBV27
ASIWQMNTEAF | TRBJ1-1 | TRBV10-2
ASSSYRGQNTGELF | TRBJ2-2 | TRBV7-9
ASSSDRGREETQY | TRBJ2-5 | TRBV7-2
ASSSQYRDSSYEQY | TRBJ2-7 | TRBV28
ASSWAGNTGELF | TRBJ2-2 | TRBV28
ASSEWDQGVSYEQY | TRBJ2-7 | TRBV6-1
ASSLVAGTDTQY | TRBJ2-3 | TRBV7-9